One sample yielded the 23 T cell receptor beta chains listed below, sequenced in a study of blood T cells in healthy people across ages. Then a second PCR, running roughly 6 to 11 cycles, was carried out with a sample-barcoded 5' primer and a J-beta primer mix. TCRdb reprocessed the 5' RACE reads with MiXCR, giving one entry per CDR3 protein. Of roughly 800,000 distinct CDR3 sequences in the sample, 55% to 70% were seen once. Sequencing was carried out using blood. The receptor set was obtained from a man aged 30-40 years in good health.

The chain employs TRBV5-1 and TRBJ2-3; D call uncertain. CDR1 is SGHRS, CDR2 YFSETQ, per germline. This CDR3 is 14 amino acids long. The ends were cut back, 0 bases at V and 2 bases at J, with 7 bases in the middle. CDR3 residues: CASSLGSDTDTQYF. The DNA of the CDR3 is TGCGCCAGCAGCTTGGGGTCAGACACAGATACGCAGTATTTT.

This chain connects TRBV6-5 to TRBJ2-3; TRBD1 aligns across 7 bases. V trimming: 7 bases; J trimming: 4 bases; junction bases outside the gene matches: 8. Germline V CDR1 and CDR2: MNHEY, SVGAGI. The CDR3 is made up of 14 amino acids. DNA of the CDR3: TGTGCCAGCAAGACTACAGGGGTCGCAGATACGCAGTATTTT. Its translation is CASKTTGVADTQYF.

V gene TRBV29-1 combines with J gene TRBJ2-1; D unresolved. The germline CDR1 and CDR2 sequences are SQVTM and ANQGSEA. Trimming removed 4 bases from V and 2 bases from J, with 9 bases in between. This CDR3 has 13 residues. CDR3 protein: CSVAPGPYNEQFF. CDR3 DNA sequence: TGCAGCGTTGCCCCGGGCCCCTACAATGAGCAGTTCTTC.

This clonotype was found a few times. The chain joins TRBV11-2 to TRBJ2-7; D possibly corresponds to TRBD1 (6 bases). CDR1 and CDR2 from the germline V gene are SGHAT and FQNNGV. V lost 3 bases and J lost 2, with 11 bases in between. This CDR3 has 14 amino acids. CDR3 nucleotides: TGTGCCAGCAGCTTGTCAGGGGTTACCTACGAGCAGTACTTC. It codes for CASSLSGVTYEQYF.

On this clonotype itself: As the CDR3 is not closed by the conserved phenylalanine or tryptophan, this likely results from a read error. V usage is TRBV11-3 and J usage is TRBJ2-1; a possible D gene is TRBD2 (7 bases). Germline-derived CDR1 and CDR2 are SGHNT and YENEEA. V lost 1 base, J lost 7 bases, and 11 bases lay in between. This CDR3 is built from 14 residues. CDR3 loop: CASSLAGGGNEQFL. DNA of the CDR3: TGTGCCAGCAGCTTAGCGGGGGGCGGGAATGAGCAGTTCCTC.

The chain carries TRBV6-1 and TRBJ2-4; 9 bases match TRBD1. The end of the DNA aligns better with TRBJ2-7, so the J call may be wrong. This CDR3 is 14 amino acids long. The V gene's germline CDR1 is MNHNS and CDR2 SASEGT. The CDR3 loop is CASSWHRGLDEQYF. DNA of the CDR3: TGTGCCAGCTCCTGGCACAGGGGGCTCGACGAGCAGTACTTC.

V and J are TRBV6-1 and TRBJ1-2; D gene uncertain. Germline V gene data show CDR1 as MNHNS and CDR2 as SASEGT. V was shortened by 8 bases and J by 5 bases, with 18 bases between the two germline ends. The CDR3 totals 14 residues. The CDR3 sequence: CASGEGLGSYGYTF. Here the CDR3 DNA reads TGTGCCAGCGGCGAAGGCCTAGGCTCATATGGCTACACCTTC.

The genes are TRBV28 and TRBJ1-5; unclear D gene. The V gene lost 3 bases and the J gene lost 5 bases, with 11 bases spanning the gap. Germline CDR1 reads MDHEN; CDR2 reads SYDVKM. The CDR3 is 14 residues long. CDR3 loop: CASSFLPQYQPQHF. The CDR3, as DNA: TGTGCCAGCAGTTTTCTTCCGCAATATCAGCCCCAGCATTTT. Variable domain in full (rest from reference TRBV28 and TRBJ1-5): DVKVTQSSRYLVKRTGEKVFLECVQDMDHENMFWYRQDPGLGLRLIYFSYDVKMKEKGDIPEGYSVSREKKERFSLILESASTNQTSMYLCASSFLPQYQPQHFGDGTRLSIL.

The gene calls are TRBV3-1 and TRBJ2-1, with 9 bases lining up with TRBD2. The CDR3 has 15 residues. V lost 4 bases to trimming and J lost 8 bases; unmatched junction nucleotides: 9. Germline CDR1 reads LGHDT; CDR2 reads YNNKEL (reference sequence). In nucleotides, the CDR3 is TGTGCCAGCAGCCGAGGGACTAGCTTAGAGGATGAGCAGTTCTTC. It encodes CASSRGTSLEDEQFF.

The CDR3: CASSESGTGTYEQYF. CDR3 DNA sequence: TGCGCCAGCAGTGAGTCCGGGACAGGAACCTACGAGCAGTACTTC. This sequence joins TRBV10-1 and TRBJ2-7; the match to TRBD1 covers 8 bases. Germline V gives CDR1 WNHNN, CDR2 SYGVQD (reference sequence). The CDR3 contains 15 residues. The V and J ends lost 0 bases and 2 bases, in that order; junction bases with no gene match: 3.

This chain connects TRBV11-2 to TRBJ2-1; D is unresolved. Germline CDR1 reads SGHAT; CDR2 reads FQNNGV. The CDR3 consists of 15 residues. V was cut by 0 bases and J by 6 bases, with 12 bases left in between. CDR3 nucleotides: TGTGCCAGCAGCTTAGAGGTGGGATGGCGCAATGAGCAGTTCTTC. Amino acids: CASSLEVGWRNEQFF.

The rearrangement uses TRBV20-1 and TRBJ2-7; the D is unclear. The DNA matches TRBJ2-5 better at its end, which makes the J call doubtful. CDR1 and CDR2 from the germline V gene are DFQATT and SNEGSKA (reference sequence). This CDR3 has 13 residues. CDR3 nucleotides: TGCAGTGCTAGATCCACTTCCCAAGAGACCCAGTACTTC. Residues: CSARSTSQETQYF.

J is TRBJ1-1 and V is TRBV29-1; D is unresolved. Germline lookup yields CDR1 SQVTM and CDR2 ANQGSEA. There are 11 residues in the CDR3. The V and J ends lost 6 bases and 4 bases respectively, with 9 bases between them. This chain's CDR3 is CSVHGGTEAFF. The DNA for the CDR3 is TGCAGCGTCCACGGAGGCACTGAAGCTTTCTTT.

This chain connects TRBV7-9 to TRBJ1-2; a weak D match, TRBD1 (6 bases). The CDR3 is 14 amino acids. In germline, CDR1 is SEHNR, CDR2 FQNEAQ (reference sequence). The V and J ends lost 5 bases and 4 bases respectively, with 14 bases between them. The CDR3 DNA is TGTGCCAGCAGCGCCCCGGGACACTTCTATGGCTACACCTTC. This translates into CASSAPGHFYGYTF.

The rearrangement uses TRBV20-1 and TRBJ2-5; 15 bases line up with TRBD2. The CDR3 spans 15 residues. V lost 4 bases and J lost 4; bases outside the gene matches: 4. The germline CDR1 and CDR2 sequences are DFQATT and SNEGSKA (reference sequence). CDR3 loop: CSATRGLAGGETQYF. The CDR3 DNA sequence: TGCAGTGCTACCAGGGGACTAGCGGGGGGAGAGACCCAGTACTTC.

The rearrangement joins TRBV7-8 to TRBJ1-2; D may be TRBD1 (5 bases). Trimming shortened V by 7 bases and J by 7 bases, and 28 bases separated the two germline ends. Germline CDR1 SGHVS, CDR2 FQNEAQ. The CDR3 runs to 17 residues. The CDR3 reads CASIARAGARGISGYTF. CDR3 bases: TGTGCCAGCATCGCGCGAGCCGGGGCCCGGGGAATTTCTGGCTACACCTTC. The whole variable domain, filled in from reference TRBV7-8 and TRBJ1-2, reads GAGVSQSPRYKVAKRGQDVALRCDPISGHVSLFWYQQALGQGPEFLTYFQNEAQLDKSGLPSDRFFAERPEGSVSTLKIQRTQQEDSAVYLCASIARAGARGISGYTFGSGTRLTVV.

V and J are TRBV5-1 and TRBJ1-4; the match to TRBD1 covers 8 bases. Trimming removed 2 bases from V and 6 bases from J; junction bases left unmatched: 3. Germline assignment: CDR1 SGHRS and CDR2 YFSETQ. CDR3 length: 14 amino acids. CDR3 sequence reads: CASSFLTGDEKLFF. In DNA, the CDR3 is TGCGCCAGCAGCTTCCTGACAGGGGATGAAAAACTGTTTTTT.

CDR3 sequence: CASSLQSVADTQYF. In nucleotides, the CDR3 is TGTGCCAGCAGCCTCCAGAGCGTGGCAGATACGCAGTATTTT. The genes are TRBV7-9 and TRBJ2-3, with D unclear. This CDR3 is 14 amino acids long. The ends were cut back, 5 bases at V and 4 bases at J, with 13 bases in the middle. Germline loops: CDR1 SEHNR, CDR2 FQNEAQ (reference sequence).

The rearrangement links TRBV7-9 to TRBJ2-5; D is uncertain. Germline CDR1 reads SEHNR; CDR2 reads FQNEAQ (reference sequence). V gave up 2 bases and J gave up 5 bases, with 15 bases separating them. This CDR3 comprises 15 residues. CDR3 loop: CASSLWSPGLETQYF. In DNA form, the CDR3 reads TGTGCCAGCAGCTTATGGTCCCCCGGTTTGGAGACCCAGTACTTC.

This clonotype was recorded once. The chain couples TRBV11-2 to TRBJ2-2; D ambiguous. The CDR3 is 15 residues long. Trimming took 1 base from V and 3 from J, leaving 9 bases between them. CDR1 and CDR2 from the germline V gene are SGHAT and FQNNGV. As DNA, the CDR3 is TGTGCCAGCAGCTTAGGCTCCCCGTACACCGGGGAGCTGTTTTTT. Residues: CASSLGSPYTGELFF. The full variable domain, in which reference TRBV11-2 and TRBJ2-2 provide the parts outside the CDR3, is EAGVAQSPRYKIIEKRQSVAFWCNPISGHATLYWYQQILGQGPKLLIQFQNNGVVDDSQLPKDRFSAERLKGVDSTLKIQPAKLEDSAVYLCASSLGSPYTGELFFGEGSRLTVL.

A few counts support this clonotype. V usage is TRBV7-2 and J usage is TRBJ2-1; perhaps TRBD1 as D (6 bases). The CDR3 is 19 residues long. Per the germline V gene, CDR1 is SGHTA and CDR2 is FQGNSA. Trimming stripped 2 bases from V and 2 bases from J, with 22 bases between. The CDR3 coding sequence is TGTGCCAGCAGCTTAAGGCGTGGGGTGGCAGGGGCTACCTACAATGAGCAGTTCTTC. Translated: CASSLRRGVAGATYNEQFF.

As to this clonotype: The junction and the germline gene differ at one end; a read error may be behind it. J is TRBJ1-1 and V is TRBV12-3 or TRBV12-4; TRBD1 matches 7 bases. The CDR3 has 14 amino acids. The CDR3 nucleotides read TGTGCCAGCAGTTCGGGACAGAGGAACACTAAAGCTTTCTTT. This encodes CASSSGQRNTKAFF.

The chain recombines TRBV7-8 with TRBJ2-1, with 7 positions matching TRBD2. Trimming removed 4 bases from V and 7 bases from J; junction bases left unmatched: 10. This CDR3 is built from 15 residues. Germline V gene sequence: CDR1 SGHVS, CDR2 FQNEAQ. In nucleotides, the CDR3 is TGTGCCAGCAGCTCCCGGGGAGGGCGGGAGAATGAGCAGTTCTTC. Translating gives CASSSRGGRENEQFF.